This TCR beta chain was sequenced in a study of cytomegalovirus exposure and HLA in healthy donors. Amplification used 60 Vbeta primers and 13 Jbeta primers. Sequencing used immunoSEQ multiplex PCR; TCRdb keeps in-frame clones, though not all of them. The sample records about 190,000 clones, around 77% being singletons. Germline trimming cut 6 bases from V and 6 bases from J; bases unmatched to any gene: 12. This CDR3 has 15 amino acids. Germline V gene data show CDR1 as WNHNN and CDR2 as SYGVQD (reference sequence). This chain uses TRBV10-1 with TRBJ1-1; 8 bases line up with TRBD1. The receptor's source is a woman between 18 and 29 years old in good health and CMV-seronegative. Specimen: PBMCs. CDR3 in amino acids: CASSEDRAGHPEAFF. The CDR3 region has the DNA TGCGCCAGCAGCGAGGACAGGGCGGGACACCCTGAAGCTTTCTTT.